These 13 T cell receptor beta chains originate from one sample sequenced in a study of PD-1 blockade in classical Hodgkin lymphoma. Repertoires were generated with immunoSEQ multiplex PCR, while TCRdb's copy carries only in-frame clones and drops some. This table holds more than 85,000 clones, approximately 90% found once. Specified time point: cycle 4 day 1 (C4D1), after around six weeks of nivolumab. Each patient relapsed following autologous stem cell transplantation, and prior brentuximab vedotin exposure differed. This specimen consisted of peripheral blood mononuclear cells (PBMCs), obtained before the fourth cycle of nivolumab. The receptors shown here come from a human donor with classical Hodgkin lymphoma.

The V call is TRBV5-1, the J call TRBJ1-1, with 11 bases matching TRBD1. Germline CDR1 and CDR2: SGHRS and YFSETQ. V lost 5 bases, J lost 6 bases, and 12 bases stayed unmatched. This CDR3 is 16 amino acids long. The CDR3 protein is CASSPGTGGSGAEAFF. CDR3 coding DNA: TGCGCCAGCAGTCCCGGGACAGGGGGTTCGGGCGCTGAAGCTTTCTTT. Using reference TRBV5-1 and TRBJ1-1 for the parts outside the CDR3, the full variable domain is KAGVTQTPRYLIKTRGQQVTLSCSPISGHRSVSWYQQTPGQGLQFLFEYFSETQRNKGNFPGRFSGRQFSNSRSEMNVSTLELGDSALYLCASSPGTGGSGAEAFFGQGTRLTVV.

The V gene is TRBV11-2, the J gene TRBJ1-1, with 7 bases identical to TRBD1. Germline assignment: CDR1 SGHAT and CDR2 FQNNGV. This CDR3 is built from 13 residues. The ends lost 6 bases at V and 11 bases at J; junction bases unmatched: 12. CDR3 nucleotide sequence: TGTGCCAGCAGTTCCGAACCGGGACAGAGGGCTTTCTTT. Its translation is CASSSEPGQRAFF.

As DNA, the CDR3 is TGTGCCAGCAGCTTTTCGAGAAACACTGAAGCTTTCTTT. It is translated as CASSFSRNTEAFF. V is TRBV7-6 and J is TRBJ1-1; D ambiguous. Germline loops: CDR1 SGHVS, CDR2 FNYEAQ. CDR3 length: 13 residues. Between the trimmed V and J ends, which lost 3 bases and 2 bases, there was a span of 7 bases.

This clone was counted a single time. This chain links TRBV4-1 with TRBJ2-5; 8 bases fit TRBD2. The V and J ends lost 0 bases and 5 bases, in that order; junction bases with no gene match: 8. The CDR3 extends over 16 amino acids. Germline V CDR1 and CDR2: MGHRA, YSYEKL. CDR3 sequence (DNA): TGCGCCAGCAGCCAAGATCCGGGACTAGGGTGGGAGACCCAGTACTTC. Protein product: CASSQDPGLGWETQYF.

This chain links TRBV28 with TRBJ2-7; TRBD1 might be the D (6 bases). V lost 7 bases to trimming and J lost 0 bases, with 7 bases between them. The length of the CDR3 is 12 residues. The germline V gene has CDR1 MDHEN and CDR2 SYDVKM. CDR3 loop: CASKGDSYEQYF. The CDR3 DNA reads TGTGCCAGCAAGGGGGACTCCTACGAGCAGTACTTC.

The genes are TRBV30 and TRBJ1-6, with TRBD1 identical over 11 bases. This CDR3 is 16 amino acids long. The germline V gene has CDR1 GTSNPN and CDR2 SVGIG (reference sequence). The V segment lost 4 bases and the J segment 9 bases; nucleotides outside the gene matches: 11. DNA for the CDR3: TGTGCCTGGAAGGCCCCCGGGACAGGGGGGGGTTCACCCCTCCACTTT. Protein sequence: CAWKAPGTGGGSPLHF.

The chain links TRBV11-2 to TRBJ2-1, with TRBD2 matching over 7 bases. CDR1 is SGHAT, CDR2 FQNNGV, per germline. This CDR3 has 15 residues. Trimming removed 5 bases from V and 2 bases from J; junction bases left unmatched: 6. Here the CDR3 DNA reads TGTGCCAGCAGCCTTACTAGCGAGACCTACAATGAGCAGTTCTTC. Protein: CASSLTSETYNEQFF.

The chain recombines TRBV15 with TRBJ2-7, with D perhaps matching TRBD2 (5 bases). There are 15 residues in the CDR3. V lost 5 bases and J 3 bases, leaving 17 bases between the germline ends. Germline V gene data show CDR1 as LNHNV and CDR2 as YYDKDF (reference sequence). The CDR3 coding sequence is TGTGCCACCAGCCCCTTCCGGGATGGAAACTACGAGCAGTACTTC. Translating gives CATSPFRDGNYEQYF.

The chain has TRBV6-1 and TRBJ2-6; D possibly corresponds to TRBD2 (6 bases). The CDR3 has 16 residues. Trimming removed 4 bases at V and 0 bases at J, with 10 bases between. Germline CDR1 MNHNS, CDR2 SASEGT. The DNA for the CDR3 is TGTGCCAGCAGTGGGGGACTCCACTCTGGGGCCAACGTCCTGACTTTC. As protein: CASSGGLHSGANVLTF.

V is TRBV18 and J is TRBJ1-2, with no clear D. Germline values: CDR1 KGHSH, CDR2 LQKENI. Trimming pared 2 bases from V and 3 bases from J, leaving 13 bases between. This CDR3 has 15 residues. As DNA, the CDR3 is TGTGCCAGCTCACCAGGGGTCGATAGCGACTATGGCTACACCTTC. The encoded protein is CASSPGVDSDYGYTF.

The chain carries TRBV7-8 and TRBJ2-5; 8 bases are shared with TRBD2. Germline V CDR1 and CDR2: SGHVS, FQNEAQ. The CDR3 loop spans 16 amino acids. Unmatched junction bases numbered 13, after V lost 6 bases and J lost 4 bases. CDR3 sequence: CASRIFAGGYRETQYF. DNA for the CDR3: TGTGCCAGCAGAATCTTTGCGGGAGGCTATAGAGAGACCCAGTACTTC.

The chain employs TRBV11-3 and TRBJ2-2; D unresolved. Trimming removed 0 bases at V and 5 bases at J, with 4 bases between. Germline V gene data show CDR1 as SGHNT and CDR2 as YENEEA. This CDR3 is built from 13 residues. CDR3 sequence (DNA): TGTGCCAGCAGCTTAGAATTTACCGGGGAGCTGTTTTTT. Amino acid sequence: CASSLEFTGELFF.

The chain links TRBV19 to TRBJ1-1, with 11 bases that match TRBD1. Germline V lookup: CDR1 LNHDA, CDR2 SQIVND (reference sequence). The CDR3 contains 15 residues. Trimming removed 4 bases from V and 5 bases from J; junction bases left unmatched: 6. This CDR3 is CASSTWTGGATEAFF. DNA for the CDR3: TGTGCCAGTAGTACCTGGACAGGGGGCGCGACTGAAGCTTTCTTT.